This entry lists 7 T cell receptor beta chains sequenced from one sample in a study of shared clonotypes between healthy human individuals. Data came from immunoSEQ multiplex PCR; TCRdb stores just in-frame clones and leaves some out. The repertoire includes 450,000 to 650,000 clones, around 81% of them detected once, and about 11% sits in the top ten. Sequencing was performed on PBMCs. The source is a woman between 40 and 55 years old in good health. Some clones in this sample may be carry-over from other donors' samples.

Regarding this clone: Other DNA variants within this sample encode the same CDR3. This chain connects TRBV28 to TRBJ2-2; 8 bases agree with TRBD1. Germline CDR1 is MDHEN and CDR2 is SYDVKM. The CDR3 runs to 15 residues. The V segment lost 6 bases and the J segment 1 base; nucleotides outside the gene matches: 4. The CDR3 DNA reads TGTGCCAGCAGCCCCGGGACAGGGAACACCGGGGAGCTGTTTTTT. This sequence encodes CASSPGTGNTGELFF.

V gene TRBV18 combines with J gene TRBJ2-3; tentative D call: TRBD2 (6 bases). Trimming cost V 4 bases and J 2 bases, with 10 bases left between them. The germline CDR1 and CDR2 sequences are KGHSH and LQKENI. The CDR3 contains 14 residues. In nucleotides, the CDR3 is TGTGCCAGCTCACGCGGGGAAATCACAGATACGCAGTATTTT. This gives the protein CASSRGEITDTQYF.

V and J are TRBV5-1 and TRBJ2-1; 12 bases are shared with TRBD2. The CDR3 sequence is 16 residues long. Looked up from germline, CDR1 is SGHRS and CDR2 is YFSETQ. After removal of 4 bases from V and 6 bases from J, the junction contained 8 bases not matched to a gene. In DNA form, the CDR3 reads TGCGCCAGCAGCCCACTGCTACTAGCGGGAGGCAATGAGCAGTTCTTC. It is translated as CASSPLLLAGGNEQFF.

The V call is TRBV14, the J call TRBJ1-3, with 8 bases fitting TRBD1. This CDR3 has 14 amino acids. The V gene's germline CDR1 is SGHDN and CDR2 FVKESK. The J segment lost 4 bases and the V segment lost 4 bases, leaving 3 bases of the junction unmatched. The CDR3 loop is CASSPRTGGNTIYF. In DNA, the CDR3 is TGTGCCAGCAGCCCTCGGACAGGGGGAAACACCATATATTTT.

This clone was detected ten times or more. The chain recombines TRBV5-5 with TRBJ2-5; no clear D. The V gene lost 7 bases and the J gene lost 0 bases, with 16 bases spanning the gap. Looked up from germline, CDR1 is SGHKS and CDR2 is YYEKEE (reference sequence). This CDR3 spans 15 amino acids. CDR3: CASQQLSRYQETQYF. The DNA of the CDR3 is TGTGCCAGCCAGCAGCTCTCCAGGTACCAAGAGACCCAGTACTTC.

Here the CDR3 DNA reads TGTGCCAGCAGTAAACAGGGGATGGGTGAAAAACTGTTTTTT. It encodes CASSKQGMGEKLFF. This chain joins TRBV6-6 and TRBJ1-4; TRBD1 matches at 7 bases. J gave up 7 bases and V 5 bases, and 7 bases lay outside the gene matches. The germline V gene has CDR1 MNHNY and CDR2 SVGAGI (reference sequence). The length of the CDR3 is 14 residues.

With respect to this clone: Other DNA sequences in the same sample also yield this CDR3. The chain joins TRBV6-5 to TRBJ2-3; 7 bases agree with TRBD1. CDR3 length equals 14 residues. Germline V gives CDR1 MNHEY, CDR2 SVGAGI. Germline trimming cut 2 bases from V and 1 base from J; bases unmatched to any gene: 0. The CDR3 sequence: CASSYRGRTDTQYF. Written as DNA, the CDR3 is TGTGCCAGCAGTTACAGGGGGCGCACAGATACGCAGTATTTT.